A single TCR beta chain is shown here with its context. Its antigen has not been determined. No base qualities exist here, and no much larger clone lies one base off it. These data are taken from a study of blood T cell repertoires in COVID-19 (TCRdb year 2020). In the study overall: The collaborator samples originated in the United States, Italy and Spain and spanned the acute and convalescent phases of COVID-19. The samples were drawn from two sources: the first 160 participants of the ongoing ImmuneRACE study, and over 1,000 subjects contributed by 6 global collaborators. A freely available public database, intended as a resource for researchers studying the immune response to SARS-CoV-2, is where the repertoires were released. Sample metadata almost always included a de-identified subject ID, COVID-19 status, age in years and sex. The dataset comprised deeply sampled blood TCRbeta repertoires from subjects exposed to, actively infected with, or recovered from COVID-19. The material from the prospective study consisted of cDNA or gDNA derived from T cells, B-cell-depleted T cells, or PBMCs. Where HLA class I and class II types were available, the types were taken from metadata supplied by the sample provider, not from assay-based typing. On the study overall, not on this receptor specifically: Clinical and demographic metadata were provided uncurated, with the amount varying by source and participant.

The immunoSEQ Assay, a bias-controlled multiplex PCR, was used to amplify TCRbeta CDR3 regions from genomic DNA. In the source study's methods: Within the assay, amplification of reference gene primers was used to estimate how many nucleated cells each sample contained. To quantify the absolute abundance of each unique TCRbeta CDR3 rearrangement, sequence reads were collapsed and filtered. Productive Simpson clonality was computed per sample as the square root of Simpson's diversity index over productive rearrangements. TCRdb limited this immuneACCESS table to in-frame rearrangements with V and J called. A share of clones is missing; checked studies link under half to unresolved V genes, and the rest is unexplained. V, J and clone size were drawn from that table, and D and trimming were deduced from the DNA. This sample comprises around 140,000 clones, 81% of them detected only once. The ten most abundant clones make up 8.4% of the sample.

Including cysteine and phenylalanine, the CDR3 has 16 amino acids. Kept here is only the CDR3 DNA, which spans 48 bases and is read in frame from base 1. Unmatched junction bases come to 6, with V trimmed by 0 bases and J by 5 bases. The germline V gene yields SGDLS for CDR1 and YYNGEE for CDR2. Collaborating institutions collected whole blood in K2EDTA tubes following their own protocols. For TCRbeta analysis, collaborators shipped samples as frozen whole blood, isolated PBMCs, or DNA extracted from either of those sample types. What was sequenced was peripheral blood. The sequence was obtained from a woman aged 60-75 years with active or convalescent COVID-19. This receptor chain uses TRBV9 and TRBJ2-5, with 11 middle bases fitting TRBD2. The DNA sequence follows: TGTGCCAGCAGCGTAGATAGCGGGAGGGTCGGGGAGACCCAGTACTTC. It specifies CASSVDSGRVGETQYF. The reference TRBV9 and TRBJ2-5 proteins fill in what lies around the CDR3, so the full variable domain reads DSGVTQTPKHLITATGQRVTLRCSPRSGDLSVYWYQQSLDQGLQFLIQYYNGEERAKGNILERFSAQQFPDLHSELNLSSLELGDSALYFCASSVDSGRVGETQYFGPGTRLLVL.